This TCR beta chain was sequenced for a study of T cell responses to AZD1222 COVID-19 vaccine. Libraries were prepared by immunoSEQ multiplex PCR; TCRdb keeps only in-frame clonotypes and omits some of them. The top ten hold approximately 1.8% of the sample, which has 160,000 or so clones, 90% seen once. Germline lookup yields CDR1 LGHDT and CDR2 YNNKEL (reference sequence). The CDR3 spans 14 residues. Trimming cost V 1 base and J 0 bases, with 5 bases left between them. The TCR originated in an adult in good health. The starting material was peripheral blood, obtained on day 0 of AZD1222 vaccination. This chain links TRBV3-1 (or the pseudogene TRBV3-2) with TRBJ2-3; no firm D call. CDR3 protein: CASSQVGSTDTQYF. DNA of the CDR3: TGTGCCAGCAGCCAAGTAGGGAGCACAGATACGCAGTATTTT.